Reported below is one T cell receptor beta chain. The antigen is not known. This sample is drawn from a study of cytomegalovirus exposure and HLA in healthy donors. Study results and caveats: Researchers reported from a later analysis that most CMV-associated TCR beta chains appeared HLA-restricted. The authors enumerated roughly 160 TCR beta chains as linked to cytomegalovirus. The authors considered a cluster of highly shared sequence variants likely to be a sequencing artifact. Indistinguishability led to the exclusion of some V segments, TRBV6-2 and TRBV6-3 included.

The V gene's germline CDR1 is MGHRA and CDR2 YSYEKL. This CDR3 comprises 17 residues. V gave up 4 bases and J gave up 7 bases; unmatched junction bases: 9. PCR primers comprised 60 Vbeta and 13 Jbeta primers. Data came from immunoSEQ multiplex PCR; TCRdb stores just in-frame clones and leaves some out. This sample has under 110,000 clones, with around four fifths found just once. The clonotype was recovered from a man aged 45 to 65 in good health and CMV-seronegative. The chain is built from TRBV4-1 and TRBJ2-1; 14 bases agree with TRBD2. Sequencing used PBMCs. CDR3 sequence (DNA): TGCGCCAGCAGCCCGGGACTAGCGGGGGCGATGAAGAATGAGCAGTTCTTC. It translates to CASSPGLAGAMKNEQFF.